This T cell receptor (beta chain) emerged from a study of T cell responses to AZD1222 COVID-19 vaccine (dated by TCRdb to about 2021). Regarding the research as a whole: TCR sequencing covered some 250 trial participants: nearly 210 given two doses of AZD1222 and around 26 given two doses of MenACWY control vaccine. Trial participants were enrolled into age subgroups of 18-55, 56-69 and 70-plus years, which contained about 160, 30 and 59 TCR-sequenced participants, respectively.

Counted from cysteine to phenylalanine, this CDR3 has 14 amino acids. Only the CDR3 DNA is retained, 42 bases long and in frame from the first base. V is shortened by 5 bases, J by 1 base, and the region joining them spans 11 bases. From the germline V gene, CDR1 is SGHNT and CDR2 is YENEEA. Findings and caveats that apply to the study as a whole: Conclusions about previously exposed vaccinees are limited, since just six AZD1222 recipients were seropositive for SARS-CoV-2 at baseline. In the small 56-69-year group, the increase in depth fell short of significance, most likely because of low power. Spike-specific TCR breadth and depth rose significantly after two AZD1222 doses compared with day 0 and with MenACWY recipients. Participants were mostly white British and included more females than males, and it was suggested by the authors that clonal diversity may have been underestimated. The whole spike protein was spanned by vaccine-associated CD4 TCRs, and dominant responses were seen in regions 160-218 and 743-854. No day 14 peak-response samples were available, so repertoires were characterized only after the peak T cell response. Reportedly, almost half of the unique spike-specific TCRs recognized epitopes lying outside the regions that are mutated in the B.1.351 and B.1.1.7 variants.

The CDR3 regions of human TCRbeta chains were analyzed by immunosequencing. In the source study's methods: Repertoire TCRs were checked for matches against a reference library of SARS-CoV-2-specific TCRs that had been generated using the MIRA antigen-specificity platform. Breadth was defined as the fraction of unique TCRs that were SARS-CoV-2-associated. Depth was defined as the fraction of total T cells that were SARS-CoV-2-associated. Using the MIRA data, each spike-specific TCR was mapped to the spike region that the TCR reacts to and placed in a CD4 or CD8 class. Log10-transformed breadth and depth values were compared by one-way ANOVA with Sidak's multiple comparisons tests. TCRdb took over this immuneACCESS table, retaining in-frame rearrangements with V and J assigned. Such tables are incomplete; in checked studies, under half of the missing clones stem from an unresolved V gene, and the remainder is unexplained. The V and J calls and clone size come from that table; D and trimming were worked out from the DNA. The sample includes tens of thousands of clones, with around 90% observed a single time. Clones ranked in the top ten supply around 5.1% of the sample.

The count of this clone is one. The antigen it recognizes is unknown. Base quality data are lacking; no much larger clone is found one base away. Taken with the paper, the label for time point translates to: baseline before first vaccination. Interpreted using the paper, the treatment or condition label stands for: meningococcal conjugate vaccine given as trial control. Vaccinee samples came from UK trials COV001 and COV002, including a single-blind randomized controlled phase 2/3 trial of AZD1222 (ChAdOx1 nCoV-19) in healthy adults. For TCRbeta chain sequencing, PBMC samples were collected from trial participants at day 0 and at day 28 after the second dose.

Recombination connected TRBV11-3 to TRBJ1-1, with TRBD1 perhaps the D gene, on 5 matching bases. The starting material was peripheral blood, obtained on day 0 of MenACWY control vaccination. The TCR was taken from an adult in good health. The nucleotides are TGTGCCAGCAGCCCCCACGGACAGAACACTGAAGCTTTCTTT. The translation is CASSPHGQNTEAFF. Full variable domain (CDR3 extended with the reference TRBV11-3 and TRBJ1-1 proteins): EAGVVQSPRYKIIEKKQPVAFWCNPISGHNTLYWYLQNLGQGPELLIRYENEEAVDDSQLPKDRFSAERLKGVDSTLKIQPAELGDSAVYLCASSPHGQNTEAFFGQGTRLTVV.